This T cell receptor beta chain originates from a study of post-analysis software for immune sequencing data. Study background: Relapsing-remitting, secondary progressive and progressive-relapsing courses of multiple sclerosis were included.

This clonotype was recorded once. Antigen unknown. The study's findings and limits: Strong co-clustering by F measure was evident for samples that had been prepared in the same batch. The normalized Chao1 diversity of multiple sclerosis patients was significantly lower than that of controls. About five TRBV segments appeared more often in patients than in controls, and TRBV5-6, TRBV5-1 and TRBV20-1 were among these.

V lost 1 base, J lost 0 bases, and 15 bases lay in between. The CDR3 totals 16 residues. The germline V gene encodes CDR1 DFQATT and CDR2 SNEGSKA (reference sequence). TCR beta cDNA libraries had unique molecular identifiers. A population of about 0.9 to 10 million T cells gave rise to roughly 500,000 cDNA molecules. TCRdb analysed the PCR reads with MiXCR anew, one entry per CDR3 protein. The data contain 800,000 to 950,000 distinct CDR3 sequences, around 50% of them singletons. The V call is TRBV20-1, the J call TRBJ1-2; tentatively, D is TRBD1 (5 bases). Material for sequencing was blood. This clonotype was sampled from a girl between 10 and 17 years old with multiple sclerosis. CDR3 sequence (DNA): TGCAGTGCTAGAGGACAGAGAGGATCATCTAACTATGGCTACACCTTC. This codes for CSARGQRGSSNYGYTF.